These 27 T cell receptor beta chains originate from one sample sequenced in a study of cytomegalovirus exposure and HLA in healthy donors. PCR primers comprised 60 Vbeta and 13 Jbeta primers. The data were produced by immunoSEQ multiplex PCR, yet TCRdb's version contains in-frame clones alone and is incomplete. The repertoire holds 50,000 to 60,000 clones, with about 73% as singletons. The sequenced material came from PBMCs. The source of these receptors is a man between 18 and 29 years old in good health and CMV-seronegative.

This chain links TRBV2 with TRBJ2-1; 7 bases map to TRBD2. The ends lost 7 bases at V and 8 bases at J; junction bases unmatched: 11. The germline V gene encodes CDR1 SNHLY and CDR2 FYNNEI. This CDR3 is built from 14 residues. As DNA, the CDR3 is TGTGCCAGCACACGGGGGGAGTGGGAGGATGAGCAGTTCTTC. Translation gives CASTRGEWEDEQFF.

V is TRBV29-1 and J is TRBJ2-1, with 9 bases fitting TRBD2. This CDR3 is built from 17 residues. The V segment lost 1 base and the J segment 0 bases; nucleotides outside the gene matches: 7. The germline CDR1 and CDR2 sequences are SQVTM and ANQGSEA. The CDR3 DNA is TGCAGCGTTGAAGGGATGGCTAGCGGGATCTCCTACAATGAGCAGTTCTTC. Translated, it gives CSVEGMASGISYNEQFF.

The CDR3 loop is CASSRSTDTQYF. The DNA for the CDR3 is TGTGCCAGCAGTCGGAGCACAGATACGCAGTATTTT. The chain links TRBV5-4 to TRBJ2-3, with D unresolved. This CDR3 comprises 12 residues. The germline V gene encodes CDR1 SGHNT and CDR2 YYREEE (reference sequence). With 5 bases removed from V and 0 bases from J, the gap between germline ends came to 4 bases. The full variable domain, in which reference TRBV5-4 and TRBJ2-3 provide the parts outside the CDR3, is ETGVTQSPTHLIKTRGQQVTLRCSSQSGHNTVSWYQQALGQGPQFIFQYYREEENGRGNFPPRFSGLQFPNYSSELNVNALELDDSALYLCASSRSTDTQYFGPGTRLTVL.

V and J are TRBV10-3 and TRBJ1-3, with a tentative D call TRBD1 (6 bases). V shed 0 bases and J shed 0 bases, with 12 bases lying between them. Germline-derived CDR1 and CDR2 are ENHRY and SYGVKD. This CDR3 has 17 residues. Here the CDR3 reads CAISESPRGASGNTIYF. The CDR3 region has the DNA TGTGCCATCAGTGAGTCGCCCAGGGGCGCCTCTGGAAACACCATATATTTT.

This chain links TRBV25-1 with TRBJ1-1, with D unclear. CDR3 length: 13 residues. Germline V gene data show CDR1 as MGHDK and CDR2 as SYGVNS. Trimming stripped 8 bases from V and 5 bases from J, with 15 bases between. The CDR3, as DNA: TGTGCCAGCGCACCTTGGTCTGAGACTGAAGCTTTCTTT. Translation: CASAPWSETEAFF.

The chain links TRBV2 to TRBJ1-5; TRBD1 matches 7 bases. The trim removed 7 bases at V and 2 bases at J, leaving 8 bases unmatched. This CDR3 is 15 amino acids long. Germline-derived CDR1 and CDR2 are SNHLY and FYNNEI. CDR3 protein: CASKKDGTGNQPQHF. CDR3 in DNA: TGTGCCAGCAAAAAGGATGGGACAGGCAATCAGCCCCAGCATTTT.

The chain couples TRBV2 to TRBJ2-1; 7 bases are a match to TRBD1. The CDR3 has 16 residues. Germline lookup yields CDR1 SNHLY and CDR2 FYNNEI. V trimming: 5 bases; J trimming: 2 bases; junction bases outside the gene matches: 9. In DNA, the CDR3 is TGTGCCAGCAGTAACAGGGGTTGGGGACCCTACAATGAGCAGTTCTTC. Residues: CASSNRGWGPYNEQFF.

The V call is TRBV28, the J call TRBJ2-1, with TRBD2 as a possible D gene (6 bases). The V end was cut by 10 bases, the J end by 4 bases, with 14 bases between. The germline CDR1 and CDR2 sequences are MDHEN and SYDVKM. The CDR3 runs to 13 residues. CDR3 loop: CATHGGEYNEQFF. The DNA for the CDR3 is TGTGCCACACACGGGGGAGAGTACAATGAGCAGTTCTTC.

This clone turned up a few times. This sequence joins TRBV4-2 and TRBJ1-5; maybe TRBD1 (6 bases). V was shortened by 0 bases and J by 0 bases, with 15 bases between the two germline ends. The V gene's germline CDR1 is LGHNA and CDR2 YNFKEQ. The CDR3 sequence is 18 residues long. CDR3 region: CASSQDLRQDHSNQPQHF. The CDR3 DNA reads as TGTGCCAGCAGCCAAGATCTTAGACAGGACCATAGCAATCAGCCCCAGCATTTT.

In this sample, this clone turned up a few times. The chain employs TRBV10-1 and TRBJ1-2; a possible D gene is TRBD1 (5 bases). The germline V and J ends were trimmed by 3 bases and 3 bases, with 17 bases remaining between them. There are 16 residues in the CDR3. Germline V gene lookup returns CDR1 WNHNN and CDR2 SYGVQD (reference sequence). The CDR3 sequence: CASSDSGRPNYYGYTF. The CDR3 DNA sequence: TGCGCCAGCAGTGACTCAGGGCGACCGAACTACTATGGCTACACCTTC.

This chain joins TRBV27 and TRBJ1-1; no definite D call. V was shortened by 1 base and J by 0 bases, with 6 bases between the two germline ends. From germline, CDR1 is MNHEY and CDR2 SMNVEV (reference sequence). CDR3 length: 14 amino acids. The CDR3, as DNA: TGTGCCAGCAGTTTATATCCCTTGAACACTGAAGCTTTCTTT. This sequence encodes CASSLYPLNTEAFF.

This clone was counted between two and nine times. The genes are TRBV28 and TRBJ1-1; TRBD1 matches at 10 bases. V dropped 2 bases and J dropped 3; count of bases not matched to a gene: 3. The CDR3 consists of 15 residues. Per the germline V gene, CDR1 is MDHEN and CDR2 is SYDVKM. In DNA, the CDR3 is TGTGCCAGCAGTTTAGGACAGGGGGAGTACACTGAAGCTTTCTTT. It is translated as CASSLGQGEYTEAFF.

The chain uses TRBV28 and TRBJ2-7; TRBD1 matches at 8 bases. The germline V gene has CDR1 MDHEN and CDR2 SYDVKM. Losses at the gene ends were 0 bases for V and 9 bases for J; bases not matched to a gene: 7. This CDR3 is built from 14 residues. The CDR3 sequence is CASSLWTGEKGQYF. The CDR3 bases are TGTGCCAGCAGTTTATGGACAGGGGAGAAAGGGCAGTACTTC. Using reference TRBV28 and TRBJ2-7 for the parts outside the CDR3, the full variable domain is DVKVTQSSRYLVKRTGEKVFLECVQDMDHENMFWYRQDPGLGLRLIYFSYDVKMKEKGDIPEGYSVSREKKERFSLILESASTNQTSMYLCASSLWTGEKGQYFGPGTRLTVT.

The J gene is TRBJ1-4, the V gene TRBV7-2; D not resolved. V lost 4 bases and J 8 bases, leaving 20 bases between the germline ends. Germline V gives CDR1 SGHTA, CDR2 FQGNSA. The CDR3 spans 16 residues. This CDR3 reads CASSSQGGSVGEKLFF. The CDR3, as DNA: TGTGCCAGCAGCTCACAAGGCGGGTCAGTTGGCGAAAAACTGTTTTTT.

This rearrangement joins TRBV28 to TRBJ1-5; TRBD1 aligns across 7 bases. The CDR3 contains 13 residues. Germline CDR1 MDHEN, CDR2 SYDVKM. Trimming cost V 8 bases and J 7 bases; bases outside gene matches: 8. This CDR3 reads CASADRREQPQHF. For the CDR3, the DNA is TGTGCCAGCGCGGACAGGCGGGAACAGCCCCAGCATTTT.

The V gene is TRBV2, the J gene TRBJ1-1; D gene ambiguous. This CDR3 has 11 residues. Germline V gene lookup returns CDR1 SNHLY and CDR2 FYNNEI. Between the trimmed V and J ends, which lost 9 bases and 8 bases, there was a span of 13 bases. The CDR3 nucleotides are TGTGCCAGTAGGTTGGCAGGCGAAGCTTTCTTT. Translating it yields CASRLAGEAFF.

This clone was counted a few times. The V call is TRBV15, the J call TRBJ2-5, with 9 bases identical to TRBD2. The CDR3 is made up of 15 amino acids. Germline-derived CDR1 and CDR2 are LNHNV and YYDKDF (reference sequence). The V gene end was trimmed by 3 bases and the J gene end by 5 bases; junction bases not matched to a gene: 7. The CDR3 DNA is TGTGCCACCAGCAGGCTAGCGGGATGGCGGGAGACCCAGTACTTC. Its translation is CATSRLAGWRETQYF.

CDR3 loop: CASKPTGGENSPLHF. CDR3 sequence (DNA): TGTGCCAGCAAACCTACAGGGGGCGAAAATTCACCCCTCCACTTT. This sequence joins TRBV6-6 and TRBJ1-6, with 9 bases lining up with TRBD1. V was clipped by 7 bases and J by 7 bases; unmatched bases: 8. The CDR3 length is 15 residues. Germline V CDR1 and CDR2: MNHNY, SVGAGI (reference sequence).

The chain joins TRBV7-2 to TRBJ2-5; TRBD2 might be the D (5 bases). This CDR3 is built from 12 residues. Between the trimmed V and J ends, which lost 4 bases and 7 bases, there was a span of 10 bases. CDR1 is SGHTA, CDR2 FQGNSA, per germline. This chain's CDR3 is CASSSTAGTQYF. The CDR3 region has the DNA TGTGCCAGCAGCTCAACGGCGGGGACCCAGTACTTC.

This chain connects TRBV28 to TRBJ1-2; 7 nucleotides align to TRBD1. J lost 6 bases, V lost 3 bases, and 7 bases had no gene match. The germline CDR1 and CDR2 sequences are MDHEN and SYDVKM. The CDR3 length is 14 residues. The CDR3 DNA reads TGTGCCAGCAGTTTCGGGACAGCCCTGAATGGCTACACCTTC. Translated, it gives CASSFGTALNGYTF.

The chain combines TRBV30 with TRBJ2-7; 9 nucleotides agree with TRBD2. CDR3 length: 13 residues. Germline V gene lookup returns CDR1 GTSNPN and CDR2 SVGIG (reference sequence). V shed 2 bases and J 9 bases; nucleotides not matched to a gene: 8. The CDR3 is CAWSLSPSGVQYF. The CDR3 region has the DNA TGTGCCTGGAGTCTCAGCCCTAGCGGGGTGCAGTACTTC.

V gene TRBV28 combines with J gene TRBJ2-3; 7 bases line up with TRBD1. The CDR3 is 14 residues long. Germline V gene sequence: CDR1 MDHEN, CDR2 SYDVKM. Trimming cost V 5 bases and J 5 bases; bases outside gene matches: 7. CDR3 coding DNA: TGTGCCAGCAGTCTACAGGGGTCTGGAGATACGCAGTATTTT. Translating gives CASSLQGSGDTQYF.

By frequency in the sample, this clone is medium-sized. The J gene is TRBJ1-4, the V gene TRBV6-5, with 7 bases identical to TRBD1. V gave up 9 bases and J gave up 4 bases; unmatched junction bases: 5. CDR1 is MNHEY, CDR2 SVGAGI, per germline. This CDR3 region has 13 residues. Here the CDR3 reads CASRDSGNEKLFF. The CDR3 DNA follows: TGTGCCAGTAGGGACAGCGGTAATGAAAAACTGTTTTTT.

This chain links TRBV30 with TRBJ1-2; D is perhaps TRBD1 (6 bases). This CDR3 has 12 residues. Germline V gene sequence: CDR1 GTSNPN, CDR2 SVGIG (reference sequence). V was trimmed by 4 bases and J by 6 bases, leaving 12 bases between them. The DNA for the CDR3 is TGTGCCTGGAAGGCGGGGGGCAATGGCTACACCTTC. This sequence encodes CAWKAGGNGYTF.

The chain joins TRBV29-1 to TRBJ1-1; D is ambiguous. CDR1 is SQVTM and CDR2 is ANQGSEA in the germline V gene. The CDR3 contains 14 residues. V lost 1 base, J lost 0 bases, and 9 bases lay in between. The CDR3 is CSVEGGDMNTEAFF. DNA of the CDR3: TGCAGCGTTGAAGGGGGAGACATGAACACTGAAGCTTTCTTT. Variable domain in full (rest from reference TRBV29-1 and TRBJ1-1): SAVISQKPSRDICQRGTSLTIQCQVDSQVTMMFWYRQQPGQSLTLIATANQGSEATYESGFVIDKFPISRPNLTFSTLTVSNMSPEDSSIYLCSVEGGDMNTEAFFGQGTRLTVV.

This clone was seen more than once but under ten times. The chain uses TRBV6-1 and TRBJ1-1; D unresolved. This CDR3 is built from 15 residues. V lost 8 bases and J lost 1, with 17 bases in between. CDR1 is MNHNS, CDR2 SASEGT, per germline. The CDR3 loop is CASSDLTIPNTEAFF. CDR3 bases: TGTGCCAGCTCCGATTTGACTATACCGAACACTGAAGCTTTCTTT.

This clone was counted only a few times. The J gene is TRBJ2-7, the V gene TRBV6-5; no clear D. The CDR3 extends over 14 amino acids. Trimming took off 8 bases at V and 3 bases at J, with 17 bases between the two ends. Looked up from germline, CDR1 is MNHEY and CDR2 is SVGAGI. CDR3 sequence reads: CASRDTLTGYEQYF. As DNA, the CDR3 is TGTGCCAGCCGTGACACTCTAACCGGCTACGAGCAGTACTTC.